The entry that follows covers one TCR beta chain sequence. Authors' data handling: Quantification of nucleated cells was approximated via reference gene primer amplification. Sequencing used immunoSEQ multiplex PCR; TCRdb keeps in-frame clones, though not all of them. D and trimming come from the DNA, and the V and J calls and clone size come from that table. Of more than 95,000 clones listed, 85% are singletons. This sample was included in a study of blood T cell repertoires in COVID-19. Study-wide background: Acute and convalescent COVID-19 samples came from the United States, Italy and Spain.

Germline CDR1 is SQVTM and CDR2 is ANQGSEA. V shed 4 bases and J shed 0 bases, with 7 bases lying between them. CDR3 length: 13 amino acids. What was sequenced was peripheral blood. This chain uses TRBV29-1 with TRBJ2-1; maybe TRBD2 (6 bases). This sequence was found in a woman over 75 with acute or convalescent COVID-19. CDR3 DNA: TGCAGCGTTGTAGCGGACTCCTACAATGAGCAGTTCTTC. Protein: CSVVADSYNEQFF.